This TCR beta chain derives from a study of blood T cell repertoires in COVID-19. Looking at the study overall: Samples representing acute and convalescent COVID-19 were sourced from the United States, Italy and Spain.

Per the original data handling: Researchers report that nucleated cell counts were estimated from reference gene primer amplification. The data were produced by immunoSEQ multiplex PCR, yet TCRdb's version contains in-frame clones alone and is incomplete. V, J and clone size derive from that table, while D and trimming were established from the DNA sequence. The sample lists roughly 90,000 clones, 85% to 90% seen once, with about 1.6% in the top ten. This clone was detected only a few times. V lost 7 bases and J 1 base, leaving 8 bases between the germline ends. The CDR3 loop spans 13 amino acids. Germline V gives CDR1 LNHDA, CDR2 SQIVND (reference sequence).

The chain carries TRBV19 and TRBJ1-5; D ambiguous. The TCR was taken from a human donor with active COVID-19. The donor label of this sample is uncertain. Sequencing was performed on peripheral blood. This CDR3 reads CASNERSNQPQHF. CDR3 DNA sequence: TGTGCCAGTAACGAACGGAGCAATCAGCCCCAGCATTTT.